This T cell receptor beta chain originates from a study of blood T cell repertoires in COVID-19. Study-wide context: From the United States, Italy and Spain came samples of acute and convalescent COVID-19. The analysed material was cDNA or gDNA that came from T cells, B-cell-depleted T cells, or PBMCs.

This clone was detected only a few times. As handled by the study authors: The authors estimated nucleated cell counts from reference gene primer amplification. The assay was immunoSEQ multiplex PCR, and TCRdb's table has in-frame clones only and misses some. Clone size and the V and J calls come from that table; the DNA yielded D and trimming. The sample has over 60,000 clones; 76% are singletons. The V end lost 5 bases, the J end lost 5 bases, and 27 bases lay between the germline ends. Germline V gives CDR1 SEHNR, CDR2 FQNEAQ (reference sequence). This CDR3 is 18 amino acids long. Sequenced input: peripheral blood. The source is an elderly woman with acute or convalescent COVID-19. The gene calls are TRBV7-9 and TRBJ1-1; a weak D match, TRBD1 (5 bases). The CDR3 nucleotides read TGTGCCAGCAGCAACAAGCCCAGGGTGGGATCAGTGGGGACTGAAGCTTTCTTT. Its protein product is CASSNKPRVGSVGTEAFF.